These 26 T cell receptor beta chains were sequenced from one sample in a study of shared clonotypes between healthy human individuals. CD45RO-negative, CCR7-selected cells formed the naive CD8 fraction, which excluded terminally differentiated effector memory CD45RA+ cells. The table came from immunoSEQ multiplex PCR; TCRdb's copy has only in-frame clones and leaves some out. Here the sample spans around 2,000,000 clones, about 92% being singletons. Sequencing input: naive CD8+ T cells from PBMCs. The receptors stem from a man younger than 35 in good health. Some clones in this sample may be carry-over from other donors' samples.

As DNA, the CDR3 is TGCGCCAGCAGCCAAGATCGTAGGGGGCGCACAGATACGCAGTATTTT. It yields the protein CASSQDRRGRTDTQYF. J is TRBJ2-3 and V is TRBV4-3; 7 bases align to TRBD1. Looked up from germline, CDR1 is LGHNA and CDR2 is YSLEER. The V gene end was trimmed by 0 bases and the J gene end by 1 base; junction bases not matched to a gene: 4. The length of the CDR3 is 16 residues.

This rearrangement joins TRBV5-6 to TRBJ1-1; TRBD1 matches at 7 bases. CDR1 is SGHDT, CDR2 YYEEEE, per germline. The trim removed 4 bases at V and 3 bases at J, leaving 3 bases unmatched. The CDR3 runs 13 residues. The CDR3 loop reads CASSVDRDTEAFF. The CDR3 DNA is TGTGCCAGCAGCGTAGACAGGGACACTGAAGCTTTCTTT.

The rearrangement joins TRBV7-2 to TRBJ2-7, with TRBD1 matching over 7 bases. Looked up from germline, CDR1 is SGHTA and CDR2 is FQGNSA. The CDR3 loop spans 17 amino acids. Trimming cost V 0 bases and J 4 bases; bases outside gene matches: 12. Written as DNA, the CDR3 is TGTGCCAGCAGCTTAGCGCATAGGGGGCGCTTAAGTTACGAGCAGTACTTC. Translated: CASSLAHRGRLSYEQYF.

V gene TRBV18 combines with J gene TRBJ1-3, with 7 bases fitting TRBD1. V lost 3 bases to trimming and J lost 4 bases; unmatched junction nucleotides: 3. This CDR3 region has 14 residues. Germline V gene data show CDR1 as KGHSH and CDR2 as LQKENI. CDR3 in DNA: TGTGCCAGCTCACCTGACAGGGTGGGAAACACCATATATTTT. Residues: CASSPDRVGNTIYF.

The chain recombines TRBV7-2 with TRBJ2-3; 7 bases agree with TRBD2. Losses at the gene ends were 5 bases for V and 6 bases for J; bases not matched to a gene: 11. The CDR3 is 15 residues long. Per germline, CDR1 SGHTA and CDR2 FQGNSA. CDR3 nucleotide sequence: TGTGCCAGCAGCCCTAGCGGCTCCAAGTTTGATACGCAGTATTTT. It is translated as CASSPSGSKFDTQYF. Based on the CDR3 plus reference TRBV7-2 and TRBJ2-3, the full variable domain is GAGVSQSPSNKVTEKGKDVELRCDPISGHTALYWYRQSLGQGLEFLIYFQGNSAPDKSGLPSDRFSAERTGGSVSTLTIQRTQQEDSAVYLCASSPSGSKFDTQYFGPGTRLTVL.

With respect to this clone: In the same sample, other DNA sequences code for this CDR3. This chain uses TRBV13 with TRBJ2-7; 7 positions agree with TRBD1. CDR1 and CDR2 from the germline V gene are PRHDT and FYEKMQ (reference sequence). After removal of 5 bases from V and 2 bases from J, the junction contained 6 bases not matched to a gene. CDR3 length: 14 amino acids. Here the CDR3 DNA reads TGTGCCAGCAGCCTCCGGGACAGTCCCTACGAGCAGTACTTC. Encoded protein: CASSLRDSPYEQYF.

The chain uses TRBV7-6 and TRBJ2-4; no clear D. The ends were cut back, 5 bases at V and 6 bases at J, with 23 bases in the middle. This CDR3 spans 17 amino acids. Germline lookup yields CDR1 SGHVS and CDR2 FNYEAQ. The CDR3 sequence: CASSAARSDTTGNIQYF. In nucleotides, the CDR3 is TGTGCCAGCAGCGCCGCCCGAAGCGACACTACCGGAAACATTCAGTACTTC.

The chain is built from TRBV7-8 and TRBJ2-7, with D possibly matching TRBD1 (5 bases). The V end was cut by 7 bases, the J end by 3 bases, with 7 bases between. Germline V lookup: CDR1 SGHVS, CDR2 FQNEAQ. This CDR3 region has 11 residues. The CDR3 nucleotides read TGTGCCAGCATTGACAGCTACGAGCAGTACTTC. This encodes CASIDSYEQYF. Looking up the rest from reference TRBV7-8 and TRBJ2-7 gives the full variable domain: GAGVSQSPRYKVAKRGQDVALRCDPISGHVSLFWYQQALGQGPEFLTYFQNEAQLDKSGLPSDRFFAERPEGSVSTLKIQRTQQEDSAVYLCASIDSYEQYFGPGTRLTVT.

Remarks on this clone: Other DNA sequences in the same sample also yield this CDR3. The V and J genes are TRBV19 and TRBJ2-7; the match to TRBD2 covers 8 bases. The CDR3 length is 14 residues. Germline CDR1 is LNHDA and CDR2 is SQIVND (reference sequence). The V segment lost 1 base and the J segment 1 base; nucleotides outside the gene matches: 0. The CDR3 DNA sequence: TGTGCCAGTAGTATAGTAGCGGGATCCTACGAGCAGTACTTC. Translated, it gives CASSIVAGSYEQYF.

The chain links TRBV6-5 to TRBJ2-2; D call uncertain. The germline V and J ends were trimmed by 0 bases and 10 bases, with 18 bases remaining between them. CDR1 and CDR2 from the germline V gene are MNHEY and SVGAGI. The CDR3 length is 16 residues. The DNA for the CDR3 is TGTGCCAGCAGTTACTCGTCAGGCGAGTTAGGCTTGGAGCTGTTTTTT. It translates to CASSYSSGELGLELFF.

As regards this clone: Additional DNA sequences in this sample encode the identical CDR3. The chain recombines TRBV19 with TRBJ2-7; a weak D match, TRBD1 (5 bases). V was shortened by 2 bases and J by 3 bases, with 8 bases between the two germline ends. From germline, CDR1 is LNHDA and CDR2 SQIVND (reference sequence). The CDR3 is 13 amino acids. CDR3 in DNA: TGTGCCAGTAGTATATTCCAGGGCTACGAGCAGTACTTC. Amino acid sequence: CASSIFQGYEQYF. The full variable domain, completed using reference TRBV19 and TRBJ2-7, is DGGITQSPKYLFRKEGQNVTLSCEQNLNHDAMYWYRQDPGQGLRLIYYSQIVNDFQKGDIAEGYSVSREKKESFPLTVTSAQKNPTAFYLCASSIFQGYEQYFGPGTRLTVT.

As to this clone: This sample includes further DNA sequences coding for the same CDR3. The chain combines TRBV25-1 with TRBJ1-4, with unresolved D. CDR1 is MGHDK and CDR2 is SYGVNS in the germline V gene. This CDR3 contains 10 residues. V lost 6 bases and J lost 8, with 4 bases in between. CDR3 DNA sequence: TGTGCCAGCAGGGGGGAAAAACTGTTTTTT. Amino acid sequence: CASRGEKLFF.

DNA of the CDR3: TGTGCCAGCAGCCCCCCGCCTAAAGGGGTGAACACTGAAGCTTTCTTT. It codes for CASSPPPKGVNTEAFF. The chain carries TRBV7-8 and TRBJ1-1; D is possibly TRBD1 (5 bases). V was cut by 5 bases and J by 0 bases, with 16 bases left in between. Germline CDR1 and CDR2: SGHVS and FQNEAQ. This CDR3 comprises 16 residues.

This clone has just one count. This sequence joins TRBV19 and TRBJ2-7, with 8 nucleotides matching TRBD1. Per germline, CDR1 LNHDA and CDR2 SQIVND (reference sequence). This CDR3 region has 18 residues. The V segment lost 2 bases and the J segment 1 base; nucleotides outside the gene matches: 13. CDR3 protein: CASSITRQGFVRSYEQYF. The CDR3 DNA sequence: TGTGCCAGTAGTATAACGAGACAGGGGTTCGTTCGGTCCTACGAGCAGTACTTC.

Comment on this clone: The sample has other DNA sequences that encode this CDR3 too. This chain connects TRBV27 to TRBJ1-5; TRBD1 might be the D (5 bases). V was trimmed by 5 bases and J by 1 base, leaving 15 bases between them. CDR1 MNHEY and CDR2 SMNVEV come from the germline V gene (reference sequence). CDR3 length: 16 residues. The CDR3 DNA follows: TGTGCCAGCAGTCCCTCCGCGGGGGAGAGCAATCAGCCCCAGCATTTT. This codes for CASSPSAGESNQPQHF.

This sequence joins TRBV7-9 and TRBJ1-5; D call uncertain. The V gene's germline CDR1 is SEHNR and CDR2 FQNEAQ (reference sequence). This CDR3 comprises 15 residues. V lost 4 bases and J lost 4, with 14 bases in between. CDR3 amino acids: CASSYSSSGNQPQHF. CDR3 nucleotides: TGTGCCAGCAGCTATTCGTCGTCGGGGAATCAGCCCCAGCATTTT.

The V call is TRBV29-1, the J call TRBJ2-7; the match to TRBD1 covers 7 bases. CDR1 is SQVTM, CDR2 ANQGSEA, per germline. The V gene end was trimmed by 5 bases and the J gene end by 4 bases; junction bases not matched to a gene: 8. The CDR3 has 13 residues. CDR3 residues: CSVWTGPLYEQYF. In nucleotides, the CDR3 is TGCAGCGTTTGGACAGGCCCCTTATACGAGCAGTACTTC.

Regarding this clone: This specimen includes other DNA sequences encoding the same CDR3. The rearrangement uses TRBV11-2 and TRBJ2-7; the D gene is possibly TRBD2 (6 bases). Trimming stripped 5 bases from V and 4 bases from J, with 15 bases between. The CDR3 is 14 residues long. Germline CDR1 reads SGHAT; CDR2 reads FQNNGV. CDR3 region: CASSRTGVSYEQYF. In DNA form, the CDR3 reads TGTGCCAGCAGCCGGACGGGAGTCTCGTACGAGCAGTACTTC.

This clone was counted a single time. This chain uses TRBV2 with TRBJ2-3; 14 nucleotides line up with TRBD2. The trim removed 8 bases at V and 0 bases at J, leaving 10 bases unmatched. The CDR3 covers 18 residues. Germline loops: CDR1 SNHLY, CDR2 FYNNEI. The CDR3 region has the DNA TGTGCCAGCGGACTAGCGGGAGGCCCCAGCGCTAGCACAGATACGCAGTATTTT. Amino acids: CASGLAGGPSASTDTQYF.

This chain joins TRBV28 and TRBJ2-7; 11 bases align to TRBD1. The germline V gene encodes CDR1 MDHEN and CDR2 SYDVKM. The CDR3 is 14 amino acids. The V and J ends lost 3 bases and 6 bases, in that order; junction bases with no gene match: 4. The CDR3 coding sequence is TGTGCCAGCAGTTTCTCCGGGACAGGGGGCGAGCAGTACTTC. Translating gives CASSFSGTGGEQYF.

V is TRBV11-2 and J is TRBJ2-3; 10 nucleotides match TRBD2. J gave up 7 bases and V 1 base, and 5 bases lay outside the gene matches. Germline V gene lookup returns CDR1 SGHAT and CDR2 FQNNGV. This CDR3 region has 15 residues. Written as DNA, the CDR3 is TGTGCCAGCAGCTTAGCAGCTAGCGGGAGATATACGCAGTATTTT. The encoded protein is CASSLAASGRYTQYF.

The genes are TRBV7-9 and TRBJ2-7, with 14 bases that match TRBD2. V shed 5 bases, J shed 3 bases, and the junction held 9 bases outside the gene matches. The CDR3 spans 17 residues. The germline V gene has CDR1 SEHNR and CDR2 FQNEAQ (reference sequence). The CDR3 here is CASSRGGLAGVNYEQYF. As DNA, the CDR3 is TGTGCCAGCAGCCGGGGGGGACTAGCGGGAGTGAACTACGAGCAGTACTTC.

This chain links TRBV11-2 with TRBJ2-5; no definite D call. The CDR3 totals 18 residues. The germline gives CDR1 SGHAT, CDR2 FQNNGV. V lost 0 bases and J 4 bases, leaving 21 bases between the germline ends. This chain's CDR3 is CASSLDLSRVVSRETQYF. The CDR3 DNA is TGTGCCAGCAGCTTAGATCTCTCCCGGGTAGTCAGCCGAGAGACCCAGTACTTC. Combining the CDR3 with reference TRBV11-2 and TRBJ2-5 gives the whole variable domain EAGVAQSPRYKIIEKRQSVAFWCNPISGHATLYWYQQILGQGPKLLIQFQNNGVVDDSQLPKDRFSAERLKGVDSTLKIQPAKLEDSAVYLCASSLDLSRVVSRETQYFGPGTRLLVL.

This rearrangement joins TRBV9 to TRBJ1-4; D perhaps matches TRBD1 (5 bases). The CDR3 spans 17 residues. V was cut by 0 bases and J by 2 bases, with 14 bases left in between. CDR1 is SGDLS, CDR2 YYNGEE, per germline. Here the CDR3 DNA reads TGTGCCAGCAGCGTAGGGCAAACAGGAACCACTAATGAAAAACTGTTTTTT. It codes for CASSVGQTGTTNEKLFF. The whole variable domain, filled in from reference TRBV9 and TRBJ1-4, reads DSGVTQTPKHLITATGQRVTLRCSPRSGDLSVYWYQQSLDQGLQFLIQYYNGEERAKGNILERFSAQQFPDLHSELNLSSLELGDSALYFCASSVGQTGTTNEKLFFGSGTQLSVL.

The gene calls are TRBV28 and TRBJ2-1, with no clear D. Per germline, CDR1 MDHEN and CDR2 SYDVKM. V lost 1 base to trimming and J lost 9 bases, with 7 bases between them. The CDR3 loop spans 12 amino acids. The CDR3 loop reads CASSLSPREQFF. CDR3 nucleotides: TGTGCCAGCAGTTTATCCCCGCGTGAGCAGTTCTTC.

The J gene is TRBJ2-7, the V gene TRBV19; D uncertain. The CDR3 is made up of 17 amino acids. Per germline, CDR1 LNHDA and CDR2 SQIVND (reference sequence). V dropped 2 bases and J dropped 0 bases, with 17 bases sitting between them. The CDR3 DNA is TGTGCCAGTAGTATATCCCTAAGGCATCTCAGCTCCTACGAGCAGTACTTC. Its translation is CASSISLRHLSSYEQYF.